This T cell receptor (beta chain) derives from a study of T cells expressing NK-cell markers. With the 5' RACE reads reprocessed, TCRdb shows one record per CDR3 protein and no DNA. The specimen's table records hundreds of thousands of distinct CDR3 sequences. CDR3 length equals 16 residues. V gene TRBV12-3 or TRBV12-4 combines with J gene TRBJ1-5. This clonotype was sampled from a man aged 18 to 30 in good health. Sequenced material: blood T cells: a sorted CD56 or NKG2C T cell subset, CD4+ or CD8+ T cells, or bulk PBMC T cells (not recorded which). The CDR3 region is CASSSPLRQANQPQHF.